These 4 T cell receptor beta chains came from one sample sequenced in a study of shared clonotypes between healthy human individuals. Libraries were prepared by immunoSEQ multiplex PCR; TCRdb keeps only in-frame clonotypes and omits some of them. Of about 1.5 million clones listed, approximately 96% are singletons. Input material: naive CD4+ T cells sorted from blood. Subset meaning: CD45RA+ positively selected. The receptor source for this set is a man younger than 45 in good health.

The chain links TRBV9 to TRBJ2-2; tentative D call: TRBD1 (5 bases). V lost 0 bases to trimming and J lost 2 bases, with 14 bases between them. Germline V gives CDR1 SGDLS, CDR2 YYNGEE. CDR3 length equals 17 residues. The CDR3, as DNA: TGTGCCAGCAGCGTAGAAATAAGGGGCCGTAACACCGGGGAGCTGTTTTTT. Translating gives CASSVEIRGRNTGELFF.

J is TRBJ2-7 and V is TRBV5-8; unclear D gene. V was trimmed by 1 base and J by 2 bases, leaving 16 bases between them. The CDR3 spans 16 residues. Germline V gene lookup returns CDR1 SGHTS and CDR2 YDEGEE. CDR3 in amino acids: CASSLTAPSPTYEQYF. The DNA of the CDR3 is TGTGCCAGCAGCTTGACAGCTCCGAGCCCCACCTACGAGCAGTACTTC.

This sequence joins TRBV5-8 and TRBJ2-3; D is unresolved. Germline V lookup: CDR1 SGHTS, CDR2 YDEGEE. The V end was cut by 2 bases, the J end by 6 bases, with 4 bases between. The CDR3 has 11 residues. CDR3 loop: CASSFWDTQYF. The CDR3 nucleotides read TGTGCCAGCAGCTTTTGGGATACGCAGTATTTT.

About this clone: The junction and the germline gene differ at one end; a read error may be behind it. The genes are TRBV7-7 and TRBJ2-2; 14 nucleotides agree with TRBD2. Germline CDR1 reads SSHAT; CDR2 reads FNYEAQ (reference sequence). The CDR3 is 17 amino acids. DNA of the CDR3: TGTGCTAGCAGCTCCTCGGGACTAGCGGGAGTCCCCGGGGAGCTGTTTTTT. Translating it yields CASSSSGLAGVPGELFF.